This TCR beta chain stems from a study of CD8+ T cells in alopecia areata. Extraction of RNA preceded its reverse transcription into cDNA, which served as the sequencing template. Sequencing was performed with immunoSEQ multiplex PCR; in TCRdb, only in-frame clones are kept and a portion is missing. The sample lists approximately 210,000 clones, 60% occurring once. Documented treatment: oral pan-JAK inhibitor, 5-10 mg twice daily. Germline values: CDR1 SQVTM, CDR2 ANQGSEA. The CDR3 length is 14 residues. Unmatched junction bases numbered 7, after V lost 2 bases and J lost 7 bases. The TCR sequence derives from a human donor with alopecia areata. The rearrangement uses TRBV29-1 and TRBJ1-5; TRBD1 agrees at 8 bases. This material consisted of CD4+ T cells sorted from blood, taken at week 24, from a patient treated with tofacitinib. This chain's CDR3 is CSVETGQGGQPQHF. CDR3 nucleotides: TGCAGCGTTGAAACAGGACAGGGTGGGCAGCCCCAGCATTTT. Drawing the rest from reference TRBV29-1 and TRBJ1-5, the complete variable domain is SAVISQKPSRDICQRGTSLTIQCQVDSQVTMMFWYRQQPGQSLTLIATANQGSEATYESGFVIDKFPISRPNLTFSTLTVSNMSPEDSSIYLCSVETGQGGQPQHFGDGTRLSIL.